This TCR beta chain was found in a study of monozygotic twins with inflammatory bowel disease. The unique tags termed UMIs, each holding a 6-nucleotide sample barcode, were added by means of template switching. TCRdb reanalyzed the 5' RACE reads, giving one entry per CDR3 protein sequence and no DNA. The sample is made up of over 120,000 distinct CDR3 sequences, and the top ten hold around 1.3% of it. Germline CDR1 KGHDR, CDR2 SFDVKD. The CDR3 extends over 12 amino acids. Each donor gave 2.5 to 3 ml of peripheral blood. The J gene is TRBJ1-1, the V gene TRBV24-1. The receptor's source is a human donor with ulcerative colitis or Crohn's disease, or a healthy co-twin of an affected twin (not recorded which). Sequenced: blood. The CDR3: CATRGLKTEAFF.